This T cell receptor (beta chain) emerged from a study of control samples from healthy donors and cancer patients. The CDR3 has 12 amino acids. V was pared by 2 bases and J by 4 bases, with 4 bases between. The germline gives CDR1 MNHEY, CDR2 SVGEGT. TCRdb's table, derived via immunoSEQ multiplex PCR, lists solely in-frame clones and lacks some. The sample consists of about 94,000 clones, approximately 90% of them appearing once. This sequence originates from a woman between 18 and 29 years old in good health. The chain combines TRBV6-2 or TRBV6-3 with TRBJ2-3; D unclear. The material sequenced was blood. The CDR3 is CASSYPADTQYF. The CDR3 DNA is TGTGCCAGCAGTTACCCGGCAGATACGCAGTATTTT.